The source of this TCR beta chain is a study of blood T cell repertoires in COVID-19. As for the study in general: Specimens from acute and convalescent COVID-19 originated in the United States, Italy and Spain.

The table came from immunoSEQ multiplex PCR; TCRdb's copy has only in-frame clones and leaves some out. The sample includes around 250,000 clones, around four fifths seen only once; the top ten take roughly 5%. Source material: peripheral blood. The receptor's source is an elderly man with acute or convalescent COVID-19.

In nucleotides, the CDR3 is TGCAGCGTATCCGCCGGGACAGAGGCTTCACCCCTCCACTTT. It yields the protein CSVSAGTEASPLHF. The chain links TRBV29-1 to TRBJ1-6, with TRBD1 matching over 7 bases. The germline V gene encodes CDR1 SQVTM and CDR2 ANQGSEA. With 6 bases clipped from V and 9 bases from J, the junction kept 11 bases outside the gene matches. The CDR3 covers 14 residues. The variable domain in full, completed from reference TRBV29-1 and TRBJ1-6, reads SAVISQKPSRDICQRGTSLTIQCQVDSQVTMMFWYRQQPGQSLTLIATANQGSEATYESGFVIDKFPISRPNLTFSTLTVSNMSPEDSSIYLCSVSAGTEASPLHFGNGTRLTVT.